The 13 T cell receptor beta chains below come from one sample, sequenced in a study of blood T cell repertoires in COVID-19. Produced via immunoSEQ multiplex PCR; TCRdb's table is partial and in-frame only. The sample contains roughly 14,000 clones, 80% to 90% of which appear only once. The sample taken for sequencing was peripheral blood. The receptors stem from a woman aged 45-59 years with active or convalescent COVID-19.

The chain uses TRBV5-8 and TRBJ2-5, with 13 bases that match TRBD2. The germline CDR1 and CDR2 sequences are SGHTS and YDEGEE. J lost 2 bases, V lost 5 bases, and 3 bases had no gene match. The CDR3 loop spans 15 amino acids. CDR3 sequence reads: CASRLLAGGQETQYF. CDR3 nucleotide sequence: TGTGCCAGCAGATTACTAGCGGGAGGGCAAGAGACCCAGTACTTC.

The chain is built from TRBV9 and TRBJ2-1; D possibly corresponds to TRBD1 (6 bases). The CDR3 length is 15 residues. The germline V and J ends were trimmed by 0 bases and 4 bases, with 11 bases remaining between them. Germline V CDR1 and CDR2: SGDLS, YYNGEE. CDR3 nucleotide sequence: TGTGCCAGCAGCGTAGAGGGACAATCGTACAATGAGCAGTTCTTC. Translating gives CASSVEGQSYNEQFF.

This chain links TRBV7-9 with TRBJ2-7; 10 positions agree with TRBD1. Germline CDR1 SEHNR, CDR2 FQNEAQ (reference sequence). J lost 3 bases, V lost 0 bases, and 5 bases had no gene match. This CDR3 is built from 16 residues. The chain's CDR3 is CASSLALGQGIYEQYF. Here the CDR3 DNA reads TGTGCCAGCAGCTTAGCATTGGGACAGGGGATCTACGAGCAGTACTTC.

This chain joins TRBV19 and TRBJ1-2; D might be TRBD1 (5 bases). The length of the CDR3 is 13 residues. CDR1 and CDR2 from the germline V gene are LNHDA and SQIVND (reference sequence). The V and J ends lost 10 bases and 4 bases respectively, with 16 bases between them. The CDR3 loop reads CAIKGPKAYGYTF. The CDR3 DNA is TGTGCCATCAAGGGGCCTAAGGCCTATGGCTACACCTTC.

The CDR3 here is CASSPGRGTEAFF. As DNA, the CDR3 is TGTGCCAGCAGCCCTGGCAGGGGCACTGAAGCTTTCTTT. The chain is built from TRBV3-1 (or the pseudogene TRBV3-2) and TRBJ1-1; D is perhaps TRBD1 (6 bases). The CDR3 spans 13 residues. The V gene lost 4 bases and the J gene lost 4 bases, with 10 bases spanning the gap. Germline CDR1 is LGHDT and CDR2 is YNNKEL (reference sequence).

The V call is TRBV28, the J call TRBJ1-6, with 8 nucleotides matching TRBD1. Germline loops: CDR1 MDHEN, CDR2 SYDVKM. The CDR3 contains 16 residues. V was clipped by 5 bases and J by 7 bases; unmatched bases: 10. The CDR3 coding sequence is TGTGCCAGCAGTCCCCTCGGGACAGGTTTGAATTCACCCCTCCACTTT. Amino acids: CASSPLGTGLNSPLHF.

The sample holds one count of this clone. V usage is TRBV27 and J usage is TRBJ2-5; 8 nucleotides align to TRBD2. Germline CDR1 reads MNHEY; CDR2 reads SMNVEV (reference sequence). Trimming at V came to 7 bases and at J to 5 bases, leaving 15 bases not matched to a gene. This CDR3 comprises 16 residues. CDR3 nucleotide sequence: TGTGCCAGCAACTCCCTTGGCGGGGGGCCTTATGAGACCCAGTACTTC. Translation: CASNSLGGGPYETQYF.

The chain joins TRBV19 to TRBJ2-7; 9 nucleotides match TRBD2. With V trimmed by 1 base and J by 4 bases, 8 bases remained unmatched. This CDR3 comprises 16 residues. Germline values: CDR1 LNHDA, CDR2 SQIVND (reference sequence). CDR3 sequence: CASSIAPSGEGYEQYF. The CDR3 region has the DNA TGTGCCAGTAGTATAGCCCCTAGCGGGGAAGGTTACGAGCAGTACTTC.

V usage is TRBV6-5 and J usage is TRBJ1-1, with a possible D match to TRBD1 (5 bases). Germline assignment: CDR1 MNHEY and CDR2 SVGAGI. CDR3 size: 14 residues. The V end was cut by 2 bases, the J end by 3 bases, with 10 bases between. The CDR3 bases are TGTGCCAGCAGTTACAGGGGAGGAGACACTGAAGCTTTCTTT. Translating it yields CASSYRGGDTEAFF.

The chain recombines TRBV11-2 with TRBJ2-1; 7 bases line up with TRBD2. The ends lost 5 bases at V and 3 bases at J; junction bases unmatched: 1. CDR3 length: 13 amino acids. Germline V lookup: CDR1 SGHAT, CDR2 FQNNGV. CDR3 sequence (DNA): TGTGCCAGCAGCGGGAGGGGCTACAATGAGCAGTTCTTC. Amino acid sequence: CASSGRGYNEQFF.

The V call is TRBV19, the J call TRBJ2-1; TRBD1 matches 9 bases. CDR1 and CDR2 from the germline V gene are LNHDA and SQIVND (reference sequence). The J segment lost 4 bases and the V segment lost 6 bases, leaving 7 bases of the junction unmatched. The CDR3 is made up of 15 amino acids. In nucleotides, the CDR3 is TGTGCCAGTAGGGACAGGGGATCTTGGTACAATGAGCAGTTCTTC. It is translated as CASRDRGSWYNEQFF.

V usage is TRBV2 and J usage is TRBJ2-1; 8 bases are shared with TRBD2. CDR1 is SNHLY and CDR2 is FYNNEI in the germline V gene. J lost 10 bases, V lost 3 bases, and 11 bases had no gene match. The CDR3 loop spans 15 amino acids. CDR3 loop: CASSDQAGVSREQFF. CDR3 bases: TGTGCCAGCAGTGATCAAGCGGGGGTCTCAAGGGAGCAGTTCTTC. Drawing the rest from reference TRBV2 and TRBJ2-1, the complete variable domain is EPEVTQTPSHQVTQMGQEVILRCVPISNHLYFYWYRQILGQKVEFLVSFYNNEISEKSEIFDDQFSVERPDGSNFTLKIRSTKLEDSAMYFCASSDQAGVSREQFFGPGTRLTVL.

This chain joins TRBV29-1 and TRBJ2-3; tentative D call: TRBD1 (6 bases). The V end lost 3 bases, the J end lost 4 bases, and 11 bases lay between the germline ends. The CDR3 length is 13 residues. Per germline, CDR1 SQVTM and CDR2 ANQGSEA. The CDR3 region has the DNA TGCAGCGTTGACGTCAGGGGCCCAGATACGCAGTATTTT. Translated: CSVDVRGPDTQYF.